The present T cell receptor beta chain was sequenced within a study of cytomegalovirus exposure and HLA in healthy donors. Study observations and caveats: Association of a missense DCLRE1C variant with TCR beta V- and J-gene trimming was reported in a later analysis. TCR beta chains numbering 150 to 200 were designated cytomegalovirus-associated.

CDR3 size: 13 residues. V was trimmed by 1 base and J by 9 bases, leaving 13 bases between them. CDR1 is MDHEN, CDR2 SYDVKM, per germline. The sample holds a few counts of this clone. The target antigen is unknown. Primers for the PCR totalled 60 Vbeta and 13 Jbeta. TCRdb's table, derived via immunoSEQ multiplex PCR, lists solely in-frame clones and lacks some. The table shows about 150,000 clones, with 60% to 80% occurring only once. The TCR was taken from a man aged 25 to 45 in good health and CMV-seronegative. J is TRBJ2-7 and V is TRBV28; tentatively, D is TRBD1 (5 bases). Specimen: PBMCs. The CDR3 spells CASSLFDSQGQYF. CDR3 sequence (DNA): TGTGCCAGCAGTTTATTCGACAGCCAAGGGCAGTACTTC.